The next 27 T cell receptor beta chains were all read from a single sample in a study of PD-1 blockade in classical Hodgkin lymphoma. Time point given: cycle 4 day 1 (C4D1), after less than seven weeks of nivolumab. Autologous stem cell transplantation was followed by relapse in every patient, and brentuximab vedotin exposure varied. The CD8+ T cells came from thawed PBMCs through magnetic negative selection. TCRdb keeps only in-frame clones here, not all; method: immunoSEQ multiplex PCR. Of more than 8,000 clones in the sample, around 84% are singletons; the top ten hold about a quarter. This sample comprised CD8+ T cells from blood, obtained before the fourth cycle of nivolumab. These receptors all come from a human donor with classical Hodgkin lymphoma.

This clone has more than one count but fewer than ten. The chain combines TRBV2 with TRBJ1-2; a possible D gene is TRBD1 (5 bases). Germline CDR1 reads SNHLY; CDR2 reads FYNNEI. This CDR3 contains 14 residues. The V end was cut by 2 bases, the J end by 4 bases, with 11 bases between. The CDR3 is CASSETGPSYGYTF. CDR3 nucleotide sequence: TGTGCCAGCAGTGAAACAGGTCCGTCCTATGGCTACACCTTC. The full variable domain, completed using reference TRBV2 and TRBJ1-2, is EPEVTQTPSHQVTQMGQEVILRCVPISNHLYFYWYRQILGQKVEFLVSFYNNEISEKSEIFDDQFSVERPDGSNFTLKIRSTKLEDSAMYFCASSETGPSYGYTFGSGTRLTVV.

In this sample, this clone turned up once. V is TRBV7-9 and J is TRBJ1-3; D gene ambiguous. CDR3 length: 13 amino acids. V lost 3 bases and J lost 3, with 6 bases in between. Per germline, CDR1 SEHNR and CDR2 FQNEAQ (reference sequence). CDR3 amino acids: CASSFEHGNTIYF. CDR3 sequence (DNA): TGTGCCAGCAGCTTTGAACATGGAAACACCATATATTTT.

About this clone: The sample contains more than one DNA sequence encoding this CDR3. The chain couples TRBV19 to TRBJ2-1, with D perhaps TRBD2 (6 bases). CDR3 length: 11 residues. V was cut by 4 bases and J by 10 bases, with 8 bases left in between. Germline assignment: CDR1 LNHDA and CDR2 SQIVND (reference sequence). The CDR3 spells CASSTSVEQFF. The CDR3 DNA sequence: TGTGCCAGTAGTACTAGCGTGGAGCAGTTCTTC. Full variable domain (rest looked up from reference TRBV19 and TRBJ2-1): DGGITQSPKYLFRKEGQNVTLSCEQNLNHDAMYWYRQDPGQGLRLIYYSQIVNDFQKGDIAEGYSVSREKKESFPLTVTSAQKNPTAFYLCASSTSVEQFFGPGTRLTVL.

This chain uses TRBV5-1 with TRBJ2-7; the match to TRBD2 covers 9 bases. The CDR3 is made up of 16 amino acids. The J segment lost 4 bases and the V segment lost 0 bases, leaving 8 bases of the junction unmatched. Germline-derived CDR1 and CDR2 are SGHRS and YFSETQ. CDR3 DNA: TGCGCCAGCAGCTTGGGGAAGGGACTAGCCCCTTACGAGCAGTACTTC. It codes for CASSLGKGLAPYEQYF.

The gene calls are TRBV6-6 and TRBJ2-7; D is tentatively TRBD1 or TRBD2 (5 bases each). The V gene's germline CDR1 is MNHNY and CDR2 SVGAGI (reference sequence). CDR3 size: 15 residues. V was clipped by 6 bases and J by 0 bases, with 15 bases between them. The DNA of the CDR3 is TGTGCCAGCAGCCTCCGGGACGGGTTCTCCTACGAGCAGTACTTC. This encodes CASSLRDGFSYEQYF.

For the CDR3, the DNA is TGTGCCAGCAGTACCGGCGGGGGTCAGCAGTACTTC. It codes for CASSTGGGQQYF. This rearrangement joins TRBV27 to TRBJ2-7, with 7 nucleotides matching TRBD2. The CDR3 sequence is 12 residues long. Germline V gene lookup returns CDR1 MNHEY and CDR2 SMNVEV (reference sequence). Losses at the gene ends were 5 bases for V and 8 bases for J; bases not matched to a gene: 6.

This chain connects TRBV7-9 to TRBJ2-7; 12 bases map to TRBD1. The CDR3 covers 17 residues. Germline V gene data show CDR1 as SEHNR and CDR2 as FQNEAQ (reference sequence). V lost 2 bases to trimming and J lost 5 bases; unmatched junction nucleotides: 10. The DNA of the CDR3 is TGTGCCAGCAGCTTAATTACCACCGGGACAGGGGGCCACGAGCAGTACTTC. Protein: CASSLITTGTGGHEQYF. The variable domain in full, with the rest retrieved from reference TRBV7-9 and TRBJ2-7, is DTGVSQNPRHKITKRGQNVTFRCDPISEHNRLYWYRQTLGQGPEFLTYFQNEAQLEKSRLLSDRFSAERPKGSFSTLEIQRTEQGDSAMYLCASSLITTGTGGHEQYFGPGTRLTVT.

V usage is TRBV19 and J usage is TRBJ2-2; TRBD2 agrees at 7 bases. V was pared by 3 bases and J by 6 bases, with 13 bases of the junction left unmatched. CDR3 length: 17 residues. Germline CDR1 is LNHDA and CDR2 is SQIVND (reference sequence). CDR3 nucleotides: TGTGCCAGTAGTATTGGGGGGGGTTCAGTGTACGCCGGGGAGCTGTTTTTT. Amino acid sequence: CASSIGGGSVYAGELFF. The entire variable domain, with the rest obtained from reference TRBV19 and TRBJ2-2, is as follows: DGGITQSPKYLFRKEGQNVTLSCEQNLNHDAMYWYRQDPGQGLRLIYYSQIVNDFQKGDIAEGYSVSREKKESFPLTVTSAQKNPTAFYLCASSIGGGSVYAGELFFGEGSRLTVL.

This clone was counted between two and nine times. The rearrangement uses TRBV6-5 and TRBJ2-5; possible D gene TRBD2, 7 bases. CDR1 is MNHEY, CDR2 SVGAGI, per germline. The V gene lost 2 bases and the J gene lost 5 bases, with 12 bases spanning the gap. The CDR3 length is 14 residues. The CDR3 loop is CASSYGGASETQYF. The CDR3 DNA is TGTGCCAGCAGTTACGGGGGGGCCAGTGAGACCCAGTACTTC.

This rearrangement joins TRBV6-5 to TRBJ2-1; D remains unclear. V lost 7 bases and J 2 bases, leaving 15 bases between the germline ends. Germline V lookup: CDR1 MNHEY, CDR2 SVGAGI. The CDR3 has 15 residues. The CDR3 loop is CASTNTLNPYNEQFF. In DNA, the CDR3 is TGTGCCAGCACCAACACACTGAACCCCTACAATGAGCAGTTCTTC.

V gene TRBV11-2 combines with J gene TRBJ2-7; the D is unclear. With 6 bases removed from V and 3 bases from J, the gap between germline ends came to 9 bases. Germline CDR1 reads SGHAT; CDR2 reads FQNNGV. This CDR3 comprises 12 residues. The CDR3 sequence is CASSIRFYEQYF. The CDR3 nucleotides are TGTGCCAGCAGTATAAGGTTCTACGAGCAGTACTTC. Drawing the rest from reference TRBV11-2 and TRBJ2-7, the complete variable domain is EAGVAQSPRYKIIEKRQSVAFWCNPISGHATLYWYQQILGQGPKLLIQFQNNGVVDDSQLPKDRFSAERLKGVDSTLKIQPAKLEDSAVYLCASSIRFYEQYFGPGTRLTVT.

The chain uses TRBV30 and TRBJ1-4, with D possibly TRBD1 on 6 matching bases. Deletions cut 7 bases from V and 2 bases from J, with 20 bases between. This CDR3 is 16 amino acids long. Germline CDR1 GTSNPN, CDR2 SVGIG (reference sequence). The CDR3 reads CAFSPGLGGTNEKLFF. In DNA, the CDR3 is TGTGCCTTTTCCCCTGGGCTAGGGGGGACTAATGAAAAACTGTTTTTT.

This chain links TRBV19 with TRBJ2-1, with TRBD1 identical over 7 bases. Losses at the gene ends were 5 bases for V and 7 bases for J; bases not matched to a gene: 8. The germline CDR1 and CDR2 sequences are LNHDA and SQIVND (reference sequence). The CDR3 loop spans 14 amino acids. CDR3 nucleotide sequence: TGTGCCAGTAGTTCGTCCTCCAGGGGGAATGAGCAGTTCTTC. Translation gives CASSSSSRGNEQFF.

The chain employs TRBV27 and TRBJ1-1; TRBD1 agrees at 8 bases. The CDR3 is 15 amino acids. Germline CDR1 MNHEY, CDR2 SMNVEV (reference sequence). The V and J ends lost 5 bases and 4 bases, in that order; junction bases with no gene match: 9. As DNA, the CDR3 is TGTGCCAGCAGTCTCTCGGACAGGGTAGGCACTGAAGCTTTCTTT. It is translated as CASSLSDRVGTEAFF.

V gene TRBV7-2 combines with J gene TRBJ1-2; 9 bases are shared with TRBD1. Trimming removed 3 bases from V and 5 bases from J; junction bases left unmatched: 7. This CDR3 has 15 amino acids. Looked up from germline, CDR1 is SGHTA and CDR2 is FQGNSA. The CDR3 DNA reads TGTGCCAGCAGCTTGAGGAGACAGGGGGATTATGGCTACACCTTC. It translates to CASSLRRQGDYGYTF.

The rearrangement uses TRBV29-1 and TRBJ2-7; no clear D gene. The CDR3 spans 12 residues. The V end was cut by 4 bases, the J end by 2 bases, with 9 bases between. Looked up from germline, CDR1 is SQVTM and CDR2 is ANQGSEA. This CDR3 is CSVAYLTYEQYF. Written as DNA, the CDR3 is TGCAGCGTTGCCTATCTGACCTACGAGCAGTACTTC.

This clone was observed a single time. The chain links TRBV19 to TRBJ1-2; 7 nucleotides match TRBD1. The CDR3 contains 13 residues. Germline lookup yields CDR1 LNHDA and CDR2 SQIVND (reference sequence). V shed 6 bases and J 2 bases; nucleotides not matched to a gene: 3. CDR3 in DNA: TGTGCCAGTAGGGGACAGATAAACTATGGCTACACCTTC. This sequence encodes CASRGQINYGYTF. The variable domain in full, completed from reference TRBV19 and TRBJ1-2, reads DGGITQSPKYLFRKEGQNVTLSCEQNLNHDAMYWYRQDPGQGLRLIYYSQIVNDFQKGDIAEGYSVSREKKESFPLTVTSAQKNPTAFYLCASRGQINYGYTFGSGTRLTVV.

This clone was seen once. The chain is built from TRBV9 and TRBJ2-1; 8 positions agree with TRBD2. Unmatched junction bases numbered 15, after V lost 4 bases and J lost 0 bases. Per germline, CDR1 SGDLS and CDR2 YYNGEE. CDR3 size: 19 residues. The CDR3 DNA follows: TGTGCCAGCAGCCAGTCAAGCGGGGGTCCCGCGACCTCCTACAATGAGCAGTTCTTC. Protein product: CASSQSSGGPATSYNEQFF.

The V and J genes are TRBV5-1 and TRBJ1-2; no reliable D call. CDR1 is SGHRS, CDR2 YFSETQ, per germline. The CDR3 contains 14 residues. Trimming left V 4 bases short and J 4 bases short, with 14 bases between. As DNA, the CDR3 is TGCGCCAGCAGCCCCAGGACGGAAACCTATGGCTACACCTTC. Protein: CASSPRTETYGYTF.

The genes are TRBV7-2 and TRBJ2-5; tentative D call: TRBD2 (5 bases). Looked up from germline, CDR1 is SGHTA and CDR2 is FQGNSA. The CDR3 loop spans 15 amino acids. V gave up 1 base and J gave up 5 bases, with 14 bases separating them. The CDR3 sequence is CASSLVSSGGETQYF. The CDR3 DNA is TGTGCCAGCAGCTTAGTTTCCAGCGGTGGGGAGACCCAGTACTTC. The full variable domain, its missing parts supplied by reference TRBV7-2 and TRBJ2-5, is GAGVSQSPSNKVTEKGKDVELRCDPISGHTALYWYRQSLGQGLEFLIYFQGNSAPDKSGLPSDRFSAERTGGSVSTLTIQRTQQEDSAVYLCASSLVSSGGETQYFGPGTRLLVL.

The chain carries TRBV6-1 and TRBJ2-5; D gene uncertain. CDR1 is MNHNS, CDR2 SASEGT, per germline. V was cut by 1 base and J by 1 base, with 7 bases left in between. The CDR3 is made up of 14 amino acids. The CDR3 nucleotides are TGTGCCAGCAGTGAAGGGCCCACCCAAGAGACCCAGTACTTC. It codes for CASSEGPTQETQYF.

J is TRBJ1-1 and V is TRBV4-2, with D hard to call. V was shortened by 0 bases and J by 1 base, with 3 bases between the two germline ends. Germline values: CDR1 LGHNA, CDR2 YNFKEQ. This CDR3 comprises 13 residues. The chain's CDR3 is CASSQEPNTEAFF. The CDR3 nucleotides read TGTGCCAGCAGCCAAGAACCGAACACTGAAGCTTTCTTT.

The chain couples TRBV7-6 to TRBJ2-7, with unresolved D. Trimming cost V 1 base and J 2 bases, with 6 bases left between them. The CDR3 is made up of 13 amino acids. Germline CDR1 and CDR2: SGHVS and FNYEAQ. The CDR3, as DNA: TGTGCCAGCAGCTTAGGGGAACCCTACGAGCAGTACTTC. Protein product: CASSLGEPYEQYF.

The chain carries TRBV6-4 and TRBJ2-1; 8 bases fit TRBD2. Germline assignment: CDR1 MRHNA and CDR2 SNTAGT. J lost 0 bases, V lost 0 bases, and 4 bases had no gene match. The CDR3 has 17 residues. The CDR3 nucleotides read TGTGCCAGCAGTGACTCTCCGGGGGGGGGCTCCTACAATGAGCAGTTCTTC. It yields the protein CASSDSPGGGSYNEQFF.

This chain joins TRBV28 and TRBJ1-2; TRBD1 matches 9 bases. The CDR3 contains 12 residues. CDR1 and CDR2 (germline): MDHEN, SYDVKM. The ends lost 6 bases at V and 8 bases at J; junction bases unmatched: 4. DNA for the CDR3: TGTGCCAGCAGCCCCGGACAGGGGGGCTACACCTTC. Its translation is CASSPGQGGYTF.

The V call is TRBV5-1, the J call TRBJ1-2; D remains unclear. With 4 bases removed from V and 2 bases from J, the gap between germline ends came to 9 bases. The length of the CDR3 is 13 residues. Per the germline V gene, CDR1 is SGHRS and CDR2 is YFSETQ. The CDR3 sequence is CASSPYTNYGYTF. As DNA, the CDR3 is TGCGCCAGCAGCCCCTACACCAACTATGGCTACACCTTC.

The V gene is TRBV6-5, the J gene TRBJ2-5; the match to TRBD1 covers 7 bases. V gave up 5 bases and J gave up 1 base; unmatched junction bases: 4. This CDR3 is built from 14 residues. In germline, CDR1 is MNHEY, CDR2 SVGAGI. CDR3 sequence: CASSPQGSQETQYF. The CDR3 coding sequence is TGTGCCAGCAGTCCACAGGGGTCCCAAGAGACCCAGTACTTC.